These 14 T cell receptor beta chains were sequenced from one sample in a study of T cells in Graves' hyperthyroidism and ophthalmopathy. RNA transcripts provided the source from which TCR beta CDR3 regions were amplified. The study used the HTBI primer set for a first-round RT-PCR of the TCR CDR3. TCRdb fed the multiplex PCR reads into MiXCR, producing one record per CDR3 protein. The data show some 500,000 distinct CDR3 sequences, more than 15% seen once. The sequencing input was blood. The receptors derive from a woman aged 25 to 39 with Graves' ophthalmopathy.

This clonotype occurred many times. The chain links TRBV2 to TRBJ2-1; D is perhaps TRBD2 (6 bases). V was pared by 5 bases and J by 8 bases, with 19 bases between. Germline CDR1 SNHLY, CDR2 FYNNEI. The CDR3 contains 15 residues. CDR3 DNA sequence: TGTGCCAGCAGTCCACCCAGGACTACCGGCGATGAGCAGTTCTTC. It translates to CASSPPRTTGDEQFF.

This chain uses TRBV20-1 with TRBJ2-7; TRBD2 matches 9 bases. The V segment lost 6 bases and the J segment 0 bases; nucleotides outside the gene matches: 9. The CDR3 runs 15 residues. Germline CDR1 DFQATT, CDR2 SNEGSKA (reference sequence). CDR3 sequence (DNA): TGCAGTGCCGATGGTGCGGGAGGGAGCTCCTACGAGCAGTACTTC. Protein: CSADGAGGSSYEQYF.

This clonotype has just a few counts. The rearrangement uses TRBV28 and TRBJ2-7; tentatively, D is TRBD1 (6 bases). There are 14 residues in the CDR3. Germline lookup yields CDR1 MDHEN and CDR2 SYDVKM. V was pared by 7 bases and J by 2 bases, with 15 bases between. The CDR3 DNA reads TGTGCCAGCAACCCGGACAGAAACCCCTACGAGCAGTACTTC. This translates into CASNPDRNPYEQYF.

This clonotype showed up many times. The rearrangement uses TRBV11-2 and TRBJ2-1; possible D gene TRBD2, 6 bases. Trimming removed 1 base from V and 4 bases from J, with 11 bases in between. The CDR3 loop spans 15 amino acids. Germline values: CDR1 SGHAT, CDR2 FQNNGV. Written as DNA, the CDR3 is TGTGCCAGCAGCTTAGTGGGGGGTGGGTACAATGAGCAGTTCTTC. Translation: CASSLVGGGYNEQFF.

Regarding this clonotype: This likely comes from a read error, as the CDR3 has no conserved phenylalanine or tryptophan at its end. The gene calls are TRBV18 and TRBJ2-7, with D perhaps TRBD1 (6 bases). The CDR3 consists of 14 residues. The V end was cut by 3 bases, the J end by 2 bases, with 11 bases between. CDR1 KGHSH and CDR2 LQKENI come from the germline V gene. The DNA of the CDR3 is TGTGCCAGCTCACCCTTAGACAGGCCCTACGAGCAGTACCTC. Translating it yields CASSPLDRPYEQYL.

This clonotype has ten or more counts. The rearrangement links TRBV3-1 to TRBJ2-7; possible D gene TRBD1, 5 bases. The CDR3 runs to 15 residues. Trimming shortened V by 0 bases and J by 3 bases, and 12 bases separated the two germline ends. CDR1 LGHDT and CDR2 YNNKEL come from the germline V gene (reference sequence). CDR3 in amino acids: CASSQDTGRLYEQYF. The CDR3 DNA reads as TGTGCCAGCAGCCAAGATACAGGACGACTCTACGAGCAGTACTTC.

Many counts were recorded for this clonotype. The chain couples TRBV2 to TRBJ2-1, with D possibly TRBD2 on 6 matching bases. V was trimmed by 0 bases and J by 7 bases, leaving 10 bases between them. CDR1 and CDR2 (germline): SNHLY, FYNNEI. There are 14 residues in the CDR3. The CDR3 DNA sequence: TGTGCCAGCAGTGAAGCGGGGAGCGGGAATGAGCAGTTCTTC. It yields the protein CASSEAGSGNEQFF.

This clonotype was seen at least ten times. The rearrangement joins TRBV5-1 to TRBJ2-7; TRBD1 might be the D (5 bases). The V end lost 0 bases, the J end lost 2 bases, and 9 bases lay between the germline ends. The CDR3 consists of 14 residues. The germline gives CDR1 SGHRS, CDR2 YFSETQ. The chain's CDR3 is CASSLVPGTYEQYF. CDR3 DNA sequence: TGCGCCAGCAGCTTGGTCCCAGGGACCTACGAGCAGTACTTC.

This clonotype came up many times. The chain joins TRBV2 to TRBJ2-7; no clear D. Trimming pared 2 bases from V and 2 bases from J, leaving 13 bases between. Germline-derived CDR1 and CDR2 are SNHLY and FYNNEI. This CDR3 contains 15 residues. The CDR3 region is CASSEKAAYTYEQYF. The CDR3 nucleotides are TGTGCCAGCAGTGAAAAGGCTGCCTATACCTACGAGCAGTACTTC.

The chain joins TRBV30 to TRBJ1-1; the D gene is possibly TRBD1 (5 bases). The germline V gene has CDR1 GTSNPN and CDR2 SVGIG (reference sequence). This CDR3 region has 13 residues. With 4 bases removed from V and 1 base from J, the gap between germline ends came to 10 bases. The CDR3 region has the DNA TGTGCCTGGACAGGGTGGGAGAACACTGAAGCTTTCTTT. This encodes CAWTGWENTEAFF. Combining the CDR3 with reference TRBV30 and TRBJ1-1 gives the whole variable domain SQTIHQWPATLVQPVGSPLSLECTVEGTSNPNLYWYRQAAGRGLQLLFYSVGIGQISSEVPQNLSASRPQDRQFILSSKKLLLSDSGFYLCAWTGWENTEAFFGQGTRLTVV.

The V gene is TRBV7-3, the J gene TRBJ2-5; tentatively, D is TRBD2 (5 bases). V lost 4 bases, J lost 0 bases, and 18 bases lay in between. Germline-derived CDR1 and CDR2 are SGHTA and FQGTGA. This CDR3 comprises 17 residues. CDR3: CASSSIASVRYQETQYF. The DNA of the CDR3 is TGTGCCAGCAGCTCAATAGCGAGCGTTAGGTACCAAGAGACCCAGTACTTC.

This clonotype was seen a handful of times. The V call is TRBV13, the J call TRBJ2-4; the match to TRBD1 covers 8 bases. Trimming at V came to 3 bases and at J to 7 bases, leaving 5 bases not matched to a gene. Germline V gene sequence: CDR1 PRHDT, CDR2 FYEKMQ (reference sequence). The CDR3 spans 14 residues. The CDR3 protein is CASSFRQGRNIQYF. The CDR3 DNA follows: TGTGCCAGCAGCTTTCGACAGGGGCGGAACATTCAGTACTTC.

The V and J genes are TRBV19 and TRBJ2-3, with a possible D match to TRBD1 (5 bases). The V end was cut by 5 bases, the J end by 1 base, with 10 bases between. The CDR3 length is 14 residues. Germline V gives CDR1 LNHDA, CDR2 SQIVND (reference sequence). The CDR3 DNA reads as TGTGCCAGTAGTGAACCACAGGGCACAGATACGCAGTATTTT. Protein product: CASSEPQGTDTQYF.

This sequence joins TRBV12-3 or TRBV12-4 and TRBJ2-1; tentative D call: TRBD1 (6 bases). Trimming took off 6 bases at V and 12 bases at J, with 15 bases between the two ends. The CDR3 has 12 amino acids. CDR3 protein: CASRRMWGPQFF. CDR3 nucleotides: TGTGCCAGCAGGCGTATGTGGGGGCCGCAGTTCTTC.